Sequencing of this T cell receptor beta chain was carried out in a study of neurological immune-mediated disorders. Points from the study as a whole: There were no CDR3 amino acid sequences shared by expanded clones across subjects, a result suggesting private repertoires in all groups.

Indicated time point: longitudinal time-point 1 (baseline). Preparation of the unsorted libraries drew on 2 million PBMCs stored at -80 C. The team produced cDNA through 5'RACE using 10-nucleotide random UMIs. TCRdb re-called the 5' RACE reads with MiXCR, one entry per CDR3 protein. The sample lists some 49,000 distinct CDR3 sequences; more than 8.5% were seen once. V was pared by 2 bases and J by 1 base, with 14 bases between. Looked up from germline, CDR1 is SGHTA and CDR2 is FQGNSA. This CDR3 contains 16 residues. This clonotype came up many times. No antigen is known for it. The receptor comes from a woman in her 40s in good health. The chain employs TRBV7-2 and TRBJ2-5; tentative D call: TRBD2 (6 bases). The sequenced sample was PBMCs. The CDR3 region is CASSLIERAIQETQYF. The CDR3 DNA reads as TGTGCCAGCAGCTTAATTGAGCGGGCGATCCAAGAGACCCAGTACTTC.